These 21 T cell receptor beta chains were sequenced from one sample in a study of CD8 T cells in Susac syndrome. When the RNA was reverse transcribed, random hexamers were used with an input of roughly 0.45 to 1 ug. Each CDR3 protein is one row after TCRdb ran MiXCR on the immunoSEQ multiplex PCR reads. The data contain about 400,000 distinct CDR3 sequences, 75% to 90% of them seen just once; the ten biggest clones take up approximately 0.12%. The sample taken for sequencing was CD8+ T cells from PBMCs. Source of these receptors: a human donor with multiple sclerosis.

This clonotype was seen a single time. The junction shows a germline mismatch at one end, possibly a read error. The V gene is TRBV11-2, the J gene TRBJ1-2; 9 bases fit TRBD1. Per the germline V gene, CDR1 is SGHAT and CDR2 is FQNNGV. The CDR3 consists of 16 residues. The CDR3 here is CASSSTGQGIDYSYTF. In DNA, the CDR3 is TGTGCCAGCAGCTCCACGGGACAGGGCATTGACTATAGCTACACCTTC.

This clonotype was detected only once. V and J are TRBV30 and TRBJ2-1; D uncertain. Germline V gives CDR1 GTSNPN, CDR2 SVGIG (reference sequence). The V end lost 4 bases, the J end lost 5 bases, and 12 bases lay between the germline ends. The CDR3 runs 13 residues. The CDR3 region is CAWNMGRNNEQFF. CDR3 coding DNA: TGTGCCTGGAATATGGGAAGGAACAATGAGCAGTTCTTC.

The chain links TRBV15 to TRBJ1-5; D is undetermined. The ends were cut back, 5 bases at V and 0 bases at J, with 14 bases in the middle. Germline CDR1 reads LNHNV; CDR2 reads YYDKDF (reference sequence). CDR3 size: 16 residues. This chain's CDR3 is CATSPSWSYSNQPQHF. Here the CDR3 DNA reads TGTGCCACCAGCCCGAGCTGGAGTTATAGCAATCAGCCCCAGCATTTT.

CDR3 residues: CASSQDPALGPNYGYTF. As DNA, the CDR3 is TGTGCCAGCAGCCAAGATCCGGCATTGGGACCAAACTATGGCTACACCTTC. This chain uses TRBV3-1 with TRBJ1-2; D is perhaps TRBD1 (5 bases). Trimming shortened V by 0 bases and J by 2 bases, and 16 bases separated the two germline ends. CDR1 and CDR2 (germline): LGHDT, YNNKEL (reference sequence). This CDR3 spans 17 amino acids.

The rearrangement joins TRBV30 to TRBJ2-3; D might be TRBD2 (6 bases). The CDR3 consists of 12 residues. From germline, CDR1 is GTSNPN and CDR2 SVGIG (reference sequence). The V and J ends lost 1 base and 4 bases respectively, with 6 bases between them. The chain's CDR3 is CAWSAGADTQYF. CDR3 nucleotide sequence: TGTGCCTGGAGTGCGGGGGCAGATACGCAGTATTTT.

The CDR3 DNA is TGTGCCAGCAGTGGGGTCGCGGCTAGCACAGATACGCAGTATTTT. Protein sequence: CASSGVAASTDTQYF. The V gene is TRBV2, the J gene TRBJ2-3; D uncertain. V dropped 4 bases and J dropped 0 bases, with 11 bases sitting between them. Germline V gene sequence: CDR1 SNHLY, CDR2 FYNNEI. The CDR3 contains 15 residues.

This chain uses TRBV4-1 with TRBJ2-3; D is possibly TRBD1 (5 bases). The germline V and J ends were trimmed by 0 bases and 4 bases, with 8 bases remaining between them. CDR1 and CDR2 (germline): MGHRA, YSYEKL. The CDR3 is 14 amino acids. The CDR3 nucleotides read TGCGCCAGCAGCCAAGAAATCAGGGCAGATACGCAGTATTTT. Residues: CASSQEIRADTQYF.

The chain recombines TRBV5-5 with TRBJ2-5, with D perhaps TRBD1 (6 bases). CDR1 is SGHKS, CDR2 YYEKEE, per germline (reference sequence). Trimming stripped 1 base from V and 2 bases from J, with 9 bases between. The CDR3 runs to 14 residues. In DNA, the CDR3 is TGTGCCAGCAGCTTGTACGACAGGCAAGAGACCCAGTACTTC. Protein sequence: CASSLYDRQETQYF.

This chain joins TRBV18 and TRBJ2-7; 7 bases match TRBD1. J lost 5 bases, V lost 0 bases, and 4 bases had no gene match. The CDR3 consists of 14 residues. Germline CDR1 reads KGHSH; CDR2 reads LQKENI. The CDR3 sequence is CASSPPSGQDEQYF. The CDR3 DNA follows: TGTGCCAGCTCACCACCTTCCGGACAGGACGAGCAGTACTTC.

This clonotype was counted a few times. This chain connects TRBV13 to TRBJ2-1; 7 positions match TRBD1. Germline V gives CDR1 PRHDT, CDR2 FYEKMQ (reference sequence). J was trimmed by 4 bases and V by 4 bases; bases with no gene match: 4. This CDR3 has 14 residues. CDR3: CASSSWGQYNEQFF. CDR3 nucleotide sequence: TGTGCCAGCAGCTCCTGGGGACAGTACAATGAGCAGTTCTTC. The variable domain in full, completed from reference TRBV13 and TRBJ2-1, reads AAGVIQSPRHLIKEKRETATLKCYPIPRHDTVYWYQQGPGQDPQFLISFYEKMQSDKGSIPDRFSAQQFSDYHSELNMSSLELGDSALYFCASSSWGQYNEQFFGPGTRLTVL.

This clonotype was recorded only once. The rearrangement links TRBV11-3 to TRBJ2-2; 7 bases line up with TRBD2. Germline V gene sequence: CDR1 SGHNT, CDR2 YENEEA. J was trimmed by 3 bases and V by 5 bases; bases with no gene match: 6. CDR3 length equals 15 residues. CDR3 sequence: CASSPGTTYTGELFF. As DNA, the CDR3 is TGTGCCAGCAGCCCCGGGACTACTTACACCGGGGAGCTGTTTTTT.

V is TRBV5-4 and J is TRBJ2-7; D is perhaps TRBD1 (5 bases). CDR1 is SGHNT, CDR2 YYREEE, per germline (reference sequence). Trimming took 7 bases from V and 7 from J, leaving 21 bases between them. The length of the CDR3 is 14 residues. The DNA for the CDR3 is TGTGCCAGCTCTAGGGGCGAGCTGATGGGGGAGCAGTACTTC. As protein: CASSRGELMGEQYF.

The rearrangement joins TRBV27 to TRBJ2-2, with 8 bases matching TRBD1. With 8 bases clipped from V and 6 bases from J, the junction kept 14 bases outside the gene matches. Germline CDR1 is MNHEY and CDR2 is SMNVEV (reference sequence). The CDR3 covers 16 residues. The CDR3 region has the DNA TGTGCCAGCTCACCTACGACAGGGGAGGTGTCCGGGGAGCTGTTTTTT. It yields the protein CASSPTTGEVSGELFF.

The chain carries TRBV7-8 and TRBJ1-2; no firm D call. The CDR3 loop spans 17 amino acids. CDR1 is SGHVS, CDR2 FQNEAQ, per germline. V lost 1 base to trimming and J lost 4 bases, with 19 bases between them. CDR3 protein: CASSLDGGGEFPYGYTF. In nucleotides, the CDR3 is TGTGCCAGCAGCTTAGATGGAGGCGGTGAATTCCCCTATGGCTACACCTTC.

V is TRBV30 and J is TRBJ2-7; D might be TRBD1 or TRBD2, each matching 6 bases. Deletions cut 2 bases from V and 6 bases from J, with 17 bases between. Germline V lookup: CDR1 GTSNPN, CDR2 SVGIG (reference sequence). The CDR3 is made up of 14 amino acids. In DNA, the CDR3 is TGTGCCTGGAGTATGGGACAAGGGACTTTCGAGCAGTACTTC. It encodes CAWSMGQGTFEQYF. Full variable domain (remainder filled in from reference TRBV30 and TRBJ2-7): SQTIHQWPATLVQPVGSPLSLECTVEGTSNPNLYWYRQAAGRGLQLLFYSVGIGQISSEVPQNLSASRPQDRQFILSSKKLLLSDSGFYLCAWSMGQGTFEQYFGPGTRLTVT.

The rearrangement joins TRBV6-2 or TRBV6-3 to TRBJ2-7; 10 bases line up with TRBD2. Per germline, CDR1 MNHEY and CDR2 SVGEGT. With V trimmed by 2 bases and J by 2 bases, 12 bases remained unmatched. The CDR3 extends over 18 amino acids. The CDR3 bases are TGTGCCAGCAGTTACCCCTCTAGCGGGAGTCTTTATCCCTACGAGCAGTACTTC. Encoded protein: CASSYPSSGSLYPYEQYF.

CDR3 DNA: TGTGCCAGCAGCCCTCTAGCAGGGGCAGGCTATGGCTACACCTTC. This translates into CASSPLAGAGYGYTF. The chain is built from TRBV9 and TRBJ1-2; tentative D call: TRBD1 (6 bases). The germline V gene encodes CDR1 SGDLS and CDR2 YYNGEE. V lost 4 bases and J 4 bases, leaving 17 bases between the germline ends. The CDR3 runs to 15 residues. Full variable domain (rest looked up from reference TRBV9 and TRBJ1-2): DSGVTQTPKHLITATGQRVTLRCSPRSGDLSVYWYQQSLDQGLQFLIQYYNGEERAKGNILERFSAQQFPDLHSELNLSSLELGDSALYFCASSPLAGAGYGYTFGSGTRLTVV.

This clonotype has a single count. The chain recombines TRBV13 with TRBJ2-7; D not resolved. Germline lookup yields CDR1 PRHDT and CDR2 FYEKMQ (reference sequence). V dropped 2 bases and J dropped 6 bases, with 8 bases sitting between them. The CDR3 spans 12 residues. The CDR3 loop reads CASSLTRFEQYF. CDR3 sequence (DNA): TGTGCCAGCAGCTTAACAAGGTTCGAGCAGTACTTC.

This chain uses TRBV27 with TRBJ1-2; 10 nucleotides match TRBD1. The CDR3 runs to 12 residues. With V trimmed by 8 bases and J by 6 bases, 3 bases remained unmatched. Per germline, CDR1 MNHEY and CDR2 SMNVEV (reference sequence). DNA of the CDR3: TGTGCCAGCGGGACAGGGGATCATGGCTACACCTTC. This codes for CASGTGDHGYTF.

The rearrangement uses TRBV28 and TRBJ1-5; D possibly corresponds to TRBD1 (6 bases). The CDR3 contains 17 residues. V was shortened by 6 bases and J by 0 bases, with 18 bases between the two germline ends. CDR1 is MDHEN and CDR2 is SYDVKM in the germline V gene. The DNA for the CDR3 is TGTGCCAGCAGCCGACTCCGGGACACTTATAGCAATCAGCCCCAGCATTTT. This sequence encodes CASSRLRDTYSNQPQHF.

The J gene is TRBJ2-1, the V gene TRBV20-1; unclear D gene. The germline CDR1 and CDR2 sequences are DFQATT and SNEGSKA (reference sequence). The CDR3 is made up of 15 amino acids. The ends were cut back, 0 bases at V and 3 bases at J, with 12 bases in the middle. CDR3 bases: TGCAGTGCTAGAGAAAAGGGATCGGACTACAATGAGCAGTTCTTC. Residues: CSAREKGSDYNEQFF.